The 27 T cell receptor beta chains presented below share a single source sample, sequenced in a study of spatial heterogeneity in lung cancer (dated by TCRdb to between 2017 and 2020). In the paper's terms, the time point label means: sample taken at primary tumor resection. Without any cell sorting, TCR sequencing was performed on whole RNA extracted either from tumor and nontumor lung tissue or from cryopreserved PBMC samples. Receptor libraries were prepared by 5' RACE. These reads were obtained on a NextSeq 500. Using fastp at Q25 and MiXCR, TCRdb reprocessed the public reads and kept productive beta chains. Entries are consolidated by CDR3 protein sequence, retaining the most common genes and DNA. The sample table holds tens of thousands of distinct CDR3 sequences, of which less than 15% were seen once. Of the sample, 35% to 50% is held by the ten largest clones. The sample consisted of PBMCs, taken at surgery. The receptors stem from a male donor with early-stage non-small cell lung cancer.

This chain connects TRBV28 to TRBJ2-7, with 9 positions matching TRBD1. This CDR3 is 16 amino acids long. CDR1 and CDR2 from the germline V gene are MDHEN and SYDVKM. Trimming at V came to 4 bases and at J to 1 base, leaving 8 bases not matched to a gene. The CDR3 protein is CASSSLTGGPSYEQYF. In nucleotides, the CDR3 is TGTGCCAGCAGTTCCCTCACAGGGGGCCCTTCCTACGAGCAGTACTTC.

This clonotype was counted a few times. The V call is TRBV6-2 or TRBV6-3, the J call TRBJ1-6; TRBD1 is a possible D gene (6 bases). The CDR3 covers 15 residues. In germline, CDR1 is MNHEY, CDR2 SVGEGT. V dropped 5 bases and J dropped 6 bases, with 14 bases sitting between them. The CDR3 spells CASSPRTAANSPLHF. CDR3 sequence (DNA): TGTGCCAGCAGTCCCCGGACAGCTGCTAATTCACCCCTCCACTTT.

This clonotype was picked up many times. The chain combines TRBV5-1 with TRBJ1-4, with no clear D. The CDR3 loop spans 15 amino acids. Trimming shortened V by 1 base and J by 0 bases, and 7 bases separated the two germline ends. In germline, CDR1 is SGHRS, CDR2 YFSETQ. The CDR3 region has the DNA TGCGCCAGCAGCTTGAGCCGAGCAACTAATGAAAAACTGTTTTTT. It codes for CASSLSRATNEKLFF.

This clonotype was observed a handful of times. V gene TRBV10-3 combines with J gene TRBJ2-3; 8 positions match TRBD2. V gave up 3 bases and J gave up 6 bases; unmatched junction bases: 11. From germline, CDR1 is ENHRY and CDR2 SYGVKD. The CDR3 contains 16 residues. The CDR3 DNA reads TGTGCCATCAGTGAAGGAGCGGGGGCCTCCCCGGATACGCAGTATTTT. It is translated as CAISEGAGASPDTQYF.

This clonotype was detected only a few times. The chain is built from TRBV7-2 and TRBJ1-5; D gene unclear. Trimming pared 3 bases from V and 4 bases from J, leaving 7 bases between. This CDR3 has 13 amino acids. The germline V gene encodes CDR1 SGHTA and CDR2 FQGNSA. The CDR3: CASSFERNQPQHF. The CDR3 coding sequence is TGTGCCAGCAGCTTTGAACGGAATCAGCCCCAGCATTTT.

This clonotype appeared a few times. The rearrangement joins TRBV28 to TRBJ1-5; 12 bases fit TRBD1. V lost 5 bases, J lost 5 bases, and 13 bases stayed unmatched. CDR3 length: 18 amino acids. Germline assignment: CDR1 MDHEN and CDR2 SYDVKM. CDR3: CASSDSDGTGGVYQPQHF. The DNA of the CDR3 is TGTGCCAGCAGTGACTCTGACGGGACAGGGGGCGTGTATCAGCCCCAGCATTTT.

The chain joins TRBV7-2 to TRBJ2-3; no definite D call. The CDR3 has 17 residues. The germline V gene has CDR1 SGHTA and CDR2 FQGNSA. Trimming took off 5 bases at V and 3 bases at J, with 21 bases between the two ends. In DNA form, the CDR3 reads TGTGCCAGCAGCCATCCCTCAGACACGCCGATGACAGATACGCAGTATTTT. This codes for CASSHPSDTPMTDTQYF.

This clonotype was counted ten times or more. V is TRBV6-6 and J is TRBJ2-3, with 8 bases that match TRBD2. Germline V lookup: CDR1 MNHNY, CDR2 SVGAGI (reference sequence). The CDR3 runs to 15 residues. Trimming removed 1 base from V and 1 base from J; junction bases left unmatched: 1. The CDR3 nucleotides read TGTGCCAGCAGTTACTTGCGGGAGGGCACAGATACGCAGTATTTT. It yields the protein CASSYLREGTDTQYF.

V gene TRBV7-2 combines with J gene TRBJ2-5, with D perhaps TRBD2 (6 bases). Germline V gives CDR1 SGHTA, CDR2 FQGNSA. V dropped 4 bases and J dropped 3 bases, with 18 bases sitting between them. The CDR3 extends over 16 amino acids. CDR3 residues: CASSSPSFTGEETQYF. CDR3 DNA: TGTGCCAGCAGCTCCCCGTCCTTCACGGGAGAAGAGACCCAGTACTTC. Based on the CDR3 plus reference TRBV7-2 and TRBJ2-5, the full variable domain is GAGVSQSPSNKVTEKGKDVELRCDPISGHTALYWYRQSLGQGLEFLIYFQGNSAPDKSGLPSDRFSAERTGGSVSTLTIQRTQQEDSAVYLCASSSPSFTGEETQYFGPGTRLLVL.

The chain has TRBV9 and TRBJ2-1; 11 bases line up with TRBD2. The CDR3 length is 15 residues. J was trimmed by 6 bases and V by 0 bases; bases with no gene match: 2. The V gene's germline CDR1 is SGDLS and CDR2 YYNGEE. CDR3 bases: TGTGCCAGCAGCGTAGGTAGCGGGAGGGGCAATGAGCAGTTCTTC. Its translation is CASSVGSGRGNEQFF.

The gene calls are TRBV10-2 and TRBJ2-5, with D possibly being TRBD2 (5 bases). Germline loops: CDR1 WSHSY, CDR2 SAAADI. The CDR3 totals 15 residues. Trimming shortened V by 0 bases and J by 1 base, and 9 bases separated the two germline ends. For the CDR3, the DNA is TGCGCCAGCAGTGAGTCGAGAGGGATCCAAGAGACCCAGTACTTC. Encoded protein: CASSESRGIQETQYF.

The CDR3 here is CASSEEGSGGTDTQYF. In DNA, the CDR3 is TGTGCCAGCAGTGAAGAAGGTAGCGGGGGCACAGATACGCAGTATTTT. V is TRBV6-4 and J is TRBJ2-3; 8 nucleotides agree with TRBD2. V shed 3 bases, J shed 1 base, and the junction held 6 bases outside the gene matches. The germline V gene has CDR1 MRHNA and CDR2 SNTAGT. This CDR3 contains 16 residues.

This clonotype was counted ten times or more. The J gene is TRBJ2-2, the V gene TRBV7-2; D unclear. Trimming took off 5 bases at V and 7 bases at J, with 11 bases between the two ends. The germline gives CDR1 SGHTA, CDR2 FQGNSA. The CDR3 is made up of 13 amino acids. CDR3 bases: TGTGCCAGCAGCCAAAACAGATACGGGGAGCTGTTTTTT. Translation gives CASSQNRYGELFF.

The chain has TRBV20-1 and TRBJ1-2; D is perhaps TRBD1 (6 bases). CDR1 is DFQATT and CDR2 is SNEGSKA in the germline V gene (reference sequence). The CDR3 has 13 residues. Trimming cost V 6 bases and J 4 bases, with 15 bases left between them. This CDR3 reads CSARGGLGYGYTF. DNA for the CDR3: TGCAGTGCCCGAGGGGGACTCGGCTATGGCTACACCTTC.

This clonotype was seen a handful of times. The J gene is TRBJ1-5, the V gene TRBV7-2, with TRBD1 matching over 8 bases. With V trimmed by 5 bases and J by 2 bases, 5 bases remained unmatched. Germline assignment: CDR1 SGHTA and CDR2 FQGNSA. The CDR3 sequence is 15 residues long. CDR3 sequence reads: CASSRTGRGNQPQHF. The CDR3 nucleotides read TGTGCCAGCAGCCGGACAGGGAGAGGCAATCAGCCCCAGCATTTT.

The V and J genes are TRBV7-2 and TRBJ2-2, with 9 positions matching TRBD2. The CDR3 sequence is 16 residues long. Unmatched junction bases numbered 9, after V lost 5 bases and J lost 5 bases. Germline values: CDR1 SGHTA, CDR2 FQGNSA. The CDR3 bases are TGTGCCAGCAGCCCCAGACTAGCGGAGTTGACCGGGGAGCTGTTTTTT. It codes for CASSPRLAELTGELFF.

Many counts were recorded for this clonotype. The chain uses TRBV9 and TRBJ2-2, with 9 bases identical to TRBD2. This CDR3 spans 18 amino acids. Germline assignment: CDR1 SGDLS and CDR2 YYNGEE. V lost 0 bases to trimming and J lost 2 bases; unmatched junction nucleotides: 8. The CDR3 region has the DNA TGTGCCAGCAGCGTAGCAGGAGCGGGAGGACTTAACACCGGGGAGCTGTTTTTT. This translates into CASSVAGAGGLNTGELFF.

The chain couples TRBV4-3 to TRBJ2-3; no definite D call. Deletions cut 0 bases from V and 2 bases from J, with 9 bases between. Germline lookup yields CDR1 LGHNA and CDR2 YSLEER. The CDR3 extends over 15 amino acids. This chain's CDR3 is CASSQDQSSTDTQYF. CDR3 DNA: TGCGCCAGCAGCCAAGACCAGTCCTCCACAGATACGCAGTATTTT.

The table lists this clonotype with a few counts. The CDR3 sequence: CSAVTGVGQPQHF. The DNA for the CDR3 is TGCAGCGCCGTGACAGGGGTAGGGCAGCCCCAGCATTTT. The V call is TRBV29-1, the J call TRBJ1-5; 8 bases line up with TRBD1. The CDR3 runs 13 residues. The junction had 9 bases not matched to a gene; V was cut back by 7 bases and J by 7 bases. Germline V CDR1 and CDR2: SQVTM, ANQGSEA.

The J gene is TRBJ2-5, the V gene TRBV7-9, with 9 positions matching TRBD1. The CDR3 loop spans 14 amino acids. V gave up 5 bases and J gave up 5 bases; unmatched junction bases: 6. Germline V gene lookup returns CDR1 SEHNR and CDR2 FQNEAQ (reference sequence). The DNA of the CDR3 is TGTGCCAGCAGCATACCGGGACAGGGTGAGACCCAGTACTTC. Translating it yields CASSIPGQGETQYF.

This rearrangement joins TRBV20-1 to TRBJ2-5; TRBD1 might be the D (6 bases). The CDR3 is 13 amino acids. The V gene lost 5 bases and the J gene lost 2 bases, with 12 bases spanning the gap. Germline CDR1 is DFQATT and CDR2 is SNEGSKA (reference sequence). The CDR3 nucleotides are TGCAGTGCTCGGGACACCACACAAGAGACCCAGTACTTC. It specifies CSARDTTQETQYF.

In this sample, this clonotype turned up once. The chain recombines TRBV30 with TRBJ1-6; perhaps TRBD1 as D (6 bases). V lost 1 base to trimming and J lost 15 bases, with 13 bases between them. CDR3 length: 12 residues. From germline, CDR1 is GTSNPN and CDR2 SVGIG (reference sequence). Here the CDR3 reads CAWSERGNLLHF. CDR3 bases: TGTGCCTGGAGTGAGAGGGGGAATCTCCTCCACTTT.

Many counts were recorded for this clonotype. The chain has TRBV4-3 and TRBJ1-1, with D unclear. The CDR3 has 14 residues. Germline V CDR1 and CDR2: LGHNA, YSLEER. V was pared by 3 bases and J by 8 bases, with 16 bases between. The CDR3 DNA reads as TGCGCCAGCAGCCATGGACCGGTTTCTGGAGAAGCTTTCTTT. It specifies CASSHGPVSGEAFF.

This clonotype was seen more than once but under ten times. The chain employs TRBV20-1 and TRBJ2-7; D is ambiguous. The CDR3 loop spans 13 amino acids. Germline V gene data show CDR1 as DFQATT and CDR2 as SNEGSKA (reference sequence). Deletions cut 6 bases from V and 2 bases from J, with 14 bases between. CDR3 protein: CSASEQRTYEQYF. CDR3 bases: TGCAGTGCCTCTGAACAGAGGACCTACGAGCAGTACTTC.

The chain uses TRBV7-2 and TRBJ1-1; a possible D gene is TRBD1 (6 bases). The CDR3 is made up of 15 amino acids. V lost 3 bases, J lost 4 bases, and 15 bases lay in between. Germline lookup yields CDR1 SGHTA and CDR2 FQGNSA. The CDR3 protein is CASSLTRGGSTEAFF. The CDR3 bases are TGTGCCAGCAGCTTGACCAGGGGAGGAAGCACTGAAGCTTTCTTT.

The chain couples TRBV7-2 to TRBJ2-2, with D maybe TRBD1 (6 bases). The CDR3 is 15 residues long. V was cut by 2 bases and J by 3 bases, with 10 bases left in between. CDR1 is SGHTA and CDR2 is FQGNSA in the germline V gene. The CDR3 DNA is TGTGCCAGCAGCTTAAGGACAGCCCACACCGGGGAGCTGTTTTTT. Protein sequence: CASSLRTAHTGELFF.

The chain employs TRBV7-2 and TRBJ1-2, with D unclear. Germline CDR1 SGHTA, CDR2 FQGNSA. This CDR3 has 14 residues. Between the trimmed V and J ends, which lost 1 base and 4 bases, there was a span of 10 bases. This CDR3 reads CASSLDRTPYGYTF. CDR3 nucleotide sequence: TGTGCCAGCAGCTTAGACAGAACTCCCTATGGCTACACCTTC.